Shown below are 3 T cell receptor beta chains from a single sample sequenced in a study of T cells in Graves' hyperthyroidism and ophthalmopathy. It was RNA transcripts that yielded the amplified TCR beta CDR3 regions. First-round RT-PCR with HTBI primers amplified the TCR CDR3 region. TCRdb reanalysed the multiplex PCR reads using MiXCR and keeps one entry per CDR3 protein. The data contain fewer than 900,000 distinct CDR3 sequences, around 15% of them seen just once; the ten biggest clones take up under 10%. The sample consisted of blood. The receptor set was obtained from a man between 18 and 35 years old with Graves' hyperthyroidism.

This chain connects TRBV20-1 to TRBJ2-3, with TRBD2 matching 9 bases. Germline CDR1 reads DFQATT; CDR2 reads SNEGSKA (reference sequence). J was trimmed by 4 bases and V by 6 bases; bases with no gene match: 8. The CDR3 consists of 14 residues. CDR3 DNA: TGCAGTGCCAAGAAAGCGGGAGGACCAGATACGCAGTATTTT. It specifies CSAKKAGGPDTQYF.

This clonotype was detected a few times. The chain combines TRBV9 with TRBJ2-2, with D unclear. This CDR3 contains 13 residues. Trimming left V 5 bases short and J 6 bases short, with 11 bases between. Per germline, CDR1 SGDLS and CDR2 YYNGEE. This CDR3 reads CASREQEAGELFF. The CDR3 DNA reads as TGTGCCAGCAGGGAGCAAGAGGCCGGGGAGCTGTTTTTT. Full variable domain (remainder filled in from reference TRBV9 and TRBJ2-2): DSGVTQTPKHLITATGQRVTLRCSPRSGDLSVYWYQQSLDQGLQFLIQYYNGEERAKGNILERFSAQQFPDLHSELNLSSLELGDSALYFCASREQEAGELFFGEGSRLTVL.

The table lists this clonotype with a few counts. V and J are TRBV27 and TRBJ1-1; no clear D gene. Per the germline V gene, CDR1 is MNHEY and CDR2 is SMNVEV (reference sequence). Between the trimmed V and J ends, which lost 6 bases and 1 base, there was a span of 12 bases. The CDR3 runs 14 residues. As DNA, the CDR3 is TGTGCCAGCAGGTACAGCTTTTCGAACACTGAAGCTTTCTTT. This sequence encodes CASRYSFSNTEAFF.